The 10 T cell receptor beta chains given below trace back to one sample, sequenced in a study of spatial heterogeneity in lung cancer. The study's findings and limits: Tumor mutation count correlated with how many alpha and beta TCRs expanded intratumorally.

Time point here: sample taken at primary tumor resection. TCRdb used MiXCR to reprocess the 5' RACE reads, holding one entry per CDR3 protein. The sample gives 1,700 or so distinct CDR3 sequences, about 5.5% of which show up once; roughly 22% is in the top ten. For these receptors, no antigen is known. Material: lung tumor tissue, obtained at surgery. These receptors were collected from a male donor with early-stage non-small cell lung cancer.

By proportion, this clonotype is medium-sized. CDR3 sequence (DNA): TGCAGCGTTGAAGGTGACAGGGAGGTTACTTCCACGCAGTATTTT. Translated: CSVEGDREVTSTQYF. The chain combines TRBV29-1 with TRBJ2-3, with D maybe TRBD1 (7 bases). This CDR3 contains 15 residues. Germline lookup yields CDR1 SQVTM and CDR2 ANQGSEA. With 1 base removed from V and 9 bases from J, the gap between germline ends came to 20 bases.

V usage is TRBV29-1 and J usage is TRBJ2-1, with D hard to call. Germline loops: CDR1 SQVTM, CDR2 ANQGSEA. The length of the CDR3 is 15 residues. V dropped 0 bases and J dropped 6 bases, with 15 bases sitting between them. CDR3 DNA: TGCAGCGTTGAAGAATCTCACCTATCGGGCAATGAGCAGTTCTTC. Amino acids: CSVEESHLSGNEQFF.

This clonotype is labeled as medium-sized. The CDR3 coding sequence is TGTGCCAGCAGCCAAGGGCTAGGGCTGTCTGAAGCTTTCTTT. It specifies CASSQGLGLSEAFF. The rearrangement links TRBV3-1 to TRBJ1-1, with no clear D. Germline V lookup: CDR1 LGHDT, CDR2 YNNKEL (reference sequence). The V end lost 1 base, the J end lost 6 bases, and 12 bases lay between the germline ends. The CDR3 runs to 14 residues.

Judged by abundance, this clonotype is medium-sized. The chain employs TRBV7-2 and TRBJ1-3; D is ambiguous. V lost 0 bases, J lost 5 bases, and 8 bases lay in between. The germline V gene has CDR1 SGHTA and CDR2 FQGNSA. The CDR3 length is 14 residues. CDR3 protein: CASSLANTRNTIYF. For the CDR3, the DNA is TGTGCCAGCAGCTTAGCGAACACCCGAAACACCATATATTTT.

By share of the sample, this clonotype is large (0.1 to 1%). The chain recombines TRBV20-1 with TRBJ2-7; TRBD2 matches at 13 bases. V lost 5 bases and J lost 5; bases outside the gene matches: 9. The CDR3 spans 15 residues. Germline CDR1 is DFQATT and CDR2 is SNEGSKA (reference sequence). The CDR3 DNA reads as TGCAGTGCTCCTGACTCCGGGACTAGCGGGGACGAGCAGTACTTC. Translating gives CSAPDSGTSGDEQYF.

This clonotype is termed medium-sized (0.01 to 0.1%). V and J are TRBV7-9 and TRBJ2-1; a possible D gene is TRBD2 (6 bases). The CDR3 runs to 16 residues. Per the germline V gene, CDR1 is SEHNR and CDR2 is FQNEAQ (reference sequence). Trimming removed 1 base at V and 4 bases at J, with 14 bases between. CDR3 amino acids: CASSLVAFGGYNEQFF. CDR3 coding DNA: TGTGCCAGCAGCTTAGTTGCCTTCGGGGGATACAATGAGCAGTTCTTC.

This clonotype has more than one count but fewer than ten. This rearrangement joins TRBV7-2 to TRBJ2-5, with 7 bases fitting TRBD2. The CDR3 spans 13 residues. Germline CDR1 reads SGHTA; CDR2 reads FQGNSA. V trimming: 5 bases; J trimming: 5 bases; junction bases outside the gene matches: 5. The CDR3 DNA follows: TGTGCCAGCAGCGGCGGGGGTCCGGAGACCCAGTACTTC. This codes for CASSGGGPETQYF.

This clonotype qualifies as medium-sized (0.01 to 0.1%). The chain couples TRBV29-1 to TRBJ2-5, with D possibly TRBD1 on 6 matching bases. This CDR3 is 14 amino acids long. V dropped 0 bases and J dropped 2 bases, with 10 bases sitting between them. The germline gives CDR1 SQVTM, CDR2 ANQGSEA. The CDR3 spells CSVEDWGQQETQYF. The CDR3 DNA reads TGCAGCGTTGAAGATTGGGGACAACAAGAGACCCAGTACTTC.

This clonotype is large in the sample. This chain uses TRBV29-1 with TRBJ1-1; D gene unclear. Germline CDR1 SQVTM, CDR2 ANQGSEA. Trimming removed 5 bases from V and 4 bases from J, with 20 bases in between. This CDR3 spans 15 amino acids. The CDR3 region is CSVLWAEVWGTEAFF. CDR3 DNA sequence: TGCAGCGTTTTATGGGCGGAGGTGTGGGGCACTGAAGCTTTCTTT.

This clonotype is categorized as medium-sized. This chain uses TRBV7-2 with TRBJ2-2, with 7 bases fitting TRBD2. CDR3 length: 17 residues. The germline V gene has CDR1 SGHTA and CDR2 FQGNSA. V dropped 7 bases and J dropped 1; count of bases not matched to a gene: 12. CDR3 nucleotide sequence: TGTGCCAGCACCCCCCCCCGCGGGGGAGGGAACACCGGGGAGCTGTTTTTT. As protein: CASTPPRGGGNTGELFF.